One and the same sample provided the 14 T cell receptor beta chains below, sequenced in a study of T cells after yellow fever vaccination. TCRdb reanalysed the 5' RACE reads using MiXCR and keeps one entry per CDR3 protein. In the table there are some 110,000 distinct CDR3 sequences, about 7.8% of which are singletons. This material consisted of CD4+ T cells sorted from PBMCs, taken around 45 days after the first yellow fever vaccination. All receptors come from a man between 18 and 29 years old who received the YFV17D yellow fever vaccine.

This clonotype has a count of ten or more. This rearrangement joins TRBV19 to TRBJ1-1; D is ambiguous. CDR3 length: 14 amino acids. Deletions cut 6 bases from V and 1 base from J, with 12 bases between. The germline gives CDR1 LNHDA, CDR2 SQIVND (reference sequence). The chain's CDR3 is CASRLEFSNTEAFF. CDR3 sequence (DNA): TGTGCCAGTAGGTTGGAATTTTCGAACACTGAAGCTTTCTTT.

This clonotype was seen ten or more times. The gene calls are TRBV6-5 and TRBJ1-1; 7 bases fit TRBD1. Unmatched junction bases numbered 9, after V lost 0 bases and J lost 2 bases. The CDR3 is made up of 17 amino acids. Germline CDR1 reads MNHEY; CDR2 reads SVGAGI. CDR3: CASSYSSSGGSNTEAFF. The CDR3 nucleotides are TGTGCCAGCAGTTACTCGAGCTCAGGGGGTAGCAACACTGAAGCTTTCTTT.

This clonotype was seen repeatedly, ten times or more. J is TRBJ2-3 and V is TRBV5-6; D is possibly TRBD1 (5 bases). The CDR3 runs to 13 residues. Trimming removed 4 bases at V and 0 bases at J, with 6 bases between. The germline gives CDR1 SGHDT, CDR2 YYEEEE. For the CDR3, the DNA is TGTGCCAGCAGCGGGGCTAGCACAGATACGCAGTATTTT. It is translated as CASSGASTDTQYF.

Note on this clonotype: A read error may be the cause here, since a much bigger clone is one base away. V and J are TRBV6-1 and TRBJ2-5; a weak D match, TRBD1 (6 bases). Between the trimmed V and J ends, which lost 6 bases and 4 bases, there was a span of 21 bases. Germline lookup yields CDR1 MNHNS and CDR2 SASEGT. The CDR3 loop spans 16 amino acids. CDR3 DNA: TGTGCCAGCAGCTCGCTCACAGGGATAAAGACAGAGACCCAGTACTTC. Protein sequence: CASSSLTGIKTETQYF.

The CDR3 here is CASSQEGRAGDTEAFF. CDR3 sequence (DNA): TGTGCCAGCAGCCAAGAGGGTCGAGCGGGTGACACTGAAGCTTTCTTT. The chain has TRBV3-1 and TRBJ1-1; D remains unclear. CDR1 is LGHDT, CDR2 YNNKEL, per germline (reference sequence). The CDR3 is 16 amino acids. Trimming took off 0 bases at V and 3 bases at J, with 14 bases between the two ends.

This clonotype was found many times. The chain couples TRBV7-2 to TRBJ2-3; D possibly corresponds to TRBD1 (5 bases). This CDR3 has 15 amino acids. With 1 base removed from V and 2 bases from J, the gap between germline ends came to 10 bases. Germline CDR1 SGHTA, CDR2 FQGNSA. Written as DNA, the CDR3 is TGTGCCAGCAGCTTAGAGGGGCGACCCACAGATACGCAGTATTTT. Its protein product is CASSLEGRPTDTQYF.

This clonotype was observed at least ten times. This chain joins TRBV12-3 or TRBV12-4 and TRBJ2-4; TRBD2 aligns across 7 bases. The V gene end was trimmed by 2 bases and the J gene end by 4 bases; junction bases not matched to a gene: 2. The length of the CDR3 is 14 residues. CDR3 in amino acids: CASSLRGVKNIQYF. CDR3 DNA: TGTGCCAGCAGTTTACGGGGGGTTAAAAACATTCAGTACTTC.

This clonotype is labeled as medium-sized. The chain employs TRBV7-2 and TRBJ2-1; TRBD2 agrees at 8 bases. Looked up from germline, CDR1 is SGHTA and CDR2 is FQGNSA. There are 16 residues in the CDR3. V lost 6 bases and J lost 3; bases outside the gene matches: 10. DNA for the CDR3: TGTGCCAGCAGACCCCTCAGCGGGGGCGGCTACAATGAGCAGTTCTTC. This encodes CASRPLSGGGYNEQFF.

This clonotype was detected ten times or more. This sequence joins TRBV7-2 and TRBJ2-1; D ambiguous. The germline V and J ends were trimmed by 1 base and 0 bases, with 10 bases remaining between them. Germline V gene sequence: CDR1 SGHTA, CDR2 FQGNSA. This CDR3 contains 16 residues. CDR3 sequence reads: CASSLVAQRSYNEQFF. The CDR3, as DNA: TGTGCCAGCAGCTTAGTGGCGCAGCGCTCCTACAATGAGCAGTTCTTC. Together with reference TRBV7-2 and TRBJ2-1, the CDR3 gives the full variable domain: GAGVSQSPSNKVTEKGKDVELRCDPISGHTALYWYRQSLGQGLEFLIYFQGNSAPDKSGLPSDRFSAERTGGSVSTLTIQRTQQEDSAVYLCASSLVAQRSYNEQFFGPGTRLTVL.

This clonotype was counted at least ten times. The DNA of the CDR3 is TGTGCCAGCAGTACCTTAAATCAGCCCCAGCATTTT. Translated: CASSTLNQPQHF. This chain uses TRBV12-3 or TRBV12-4 with TRBJ1-5; D unresolved. CDR3 length: 12 amino acids. The V end lost 5 bases, the J end lost 4 bases, and 6 bases lay between the germline ends.

This clonotype was found many times. The rearrangement joins TRBV11-2 to TRBJ2-7; TRBD2 is a possible D gene (5 bases). CDR3 size: 14 residues. The V and J ends lost 9 bases and 2 bases respectively, with 17 bases between them. Germline V gives CDR1 SGHAT, CDR2 FQNNGV. DNA of the CDR3: TGTGCCAGTGGCCGGGGTCTACCCCCCTACGAGCAGTACGTC. Residues: CASGRGLPPYEQYV.

In this sample, this clonotype turned up many times. The chain joins TRBV29-1 to TRBJ1-2; D gene ambiguous. Trimming stripped 3 bases from V and 11 bases from J, with 19 bases between. This CDR3 has 13 amino acids. Germline V CDR1 and CDR2: SQVTM, ANQGSEA. The CDR3 coding sequence is TGCAGCGTTGAGGTGACCCCTATTTCTGGTTACACCTTC. Encoded protein: CSVEVTPISGYTF. Drawing the rest from reference TRBV29-1 and TRBJ1-2, the complete variable domain is SAVISQKPSRDICQRGTSLTIQCQVDSQVTMMFWYRQQPGQSLTLIATANQGSEATYESGFVIDKFPISRPNLTFSTLTVSNMSPEDSSIYLCSVEVTPISGYTFGSGTRLTVV.

This clonotype was seen ten or more times. The chain joins TRBV6-5 to TRBJ2-3; 10 positions match TRBD1. Trimming at V came to 8 bases and at J to 1 base, leaving 6 bases not matched to a gene. There are 15 residues in the CDR3. Germline CDR1 is MNHEY and CDR2 is SVGAGI. As DNA, the CDR3 is TGTGCCAGCCGCGACAGGGGGCTTCGCACAGATACGCAGTATTTT. Translation gives CASRDRGLRTDTQYF.

The chain is built from TRBV4-1 and TRBJ1-2; possibly TRBD1 for D (5 bases). The length of the CDR3 is 16 residues. Trimming stripped 0 bases from V and 0 bases from J, with 11 bases between. CDR1 is MGHRA, CDR2 YSYEKL, per germline. The CDR3 nucleotides read TGCGCCAGCAGCCAAGATGGGGCGGGGGCTAACTATGGCTACACCTTC. Its protein product is CASSQDGAGANYGYTF.